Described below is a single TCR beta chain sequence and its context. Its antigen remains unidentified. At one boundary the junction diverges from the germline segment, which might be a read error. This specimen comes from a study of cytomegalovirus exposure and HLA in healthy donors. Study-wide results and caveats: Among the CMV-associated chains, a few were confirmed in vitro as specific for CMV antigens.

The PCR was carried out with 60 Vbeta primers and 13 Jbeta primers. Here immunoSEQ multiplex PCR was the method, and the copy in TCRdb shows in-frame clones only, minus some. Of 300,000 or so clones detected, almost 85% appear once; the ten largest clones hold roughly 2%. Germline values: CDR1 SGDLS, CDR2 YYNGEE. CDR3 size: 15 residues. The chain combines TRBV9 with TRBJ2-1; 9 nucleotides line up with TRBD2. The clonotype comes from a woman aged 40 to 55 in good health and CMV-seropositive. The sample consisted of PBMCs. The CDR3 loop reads CARSVVLAGPNEQFF. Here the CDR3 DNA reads TGTGCCAGAAGCGTAGTCCTAGCGGGACCTAATGAGCAGTTCTTC.